Shown below are 14 T cell receptor beta chains from a single sample sequenced in a study of T cell responses to AZD1222 COVID-19 vaccine. The repertoire was sequenced with immunoSEQ multiplex PCR; TCRdb's copy has only in-frame clones and lacks some. Of about 260,000 clones in the sample, roughly 93% are singletons; the top ten hold roughly 0.6%. The specimen comprised peripheral blood, sampled on day 0 of AZD1222 vaccination. These receptors originate from an adult in good health.

This clone has just one count. V and J are TRBV11-2 and TRBJ2-1; D assignment may be TRBD1 or TRBD2 (6 bases each). The germline V gene has CDR1 SGHAT and CDR2 FQNNGV. The CDR3 has 16 amino acids. Trimming took 5 bases from V and 7 from J, leaving 21 bases between them. CDR3 bases: TGTGCCAGCAGCCCTAATGCCAGGGGAGGAAGGAATGAGCAGTTCTTC. Residues: CASSPNARGGRNEQFF.

In nucleotides, the CDR3 is TGTGCCAGCAGCTTTCAGGGAAACTACGAGCAGTACTTC. This encodes CASSFQGNYEQYF. V and J are TRBV5-8 and TRBJ2-7, with D maybe TRBD1 (5 bases). V was cut by 2 bases and J by 3 bases, with 9 bases left in between. This CDR3 is 13 amino acids long. In germline, CDR1 is SGHTS, CDR2 YDEGEE.

The chain combines TRBV9 with TRBJ2-3; 10 bases line up with TRBD2. Trimming took 0 bases from V and 6 from J; bases not matched to a gene: 4. Germline V gene sequence: CDR1 SGDLS, CDR2 YYNGEE. The CDR3 loop spans 15 amino acids. CDR3 sequence: CASSVEGSGRDTQYF. The CDR3 DNA reads as TGTGCCAGCAGCGTAGAAGGTAGCGGGAGGGATACGCAGTATTTT.

The V and J genes are TRBV20-1 and TRBJ1-1; D remains ambiguous. Looked up from germline, CDR1 is DFQATT and CDR2 is SNEGSKA (reference sequence). CDR3 size: 11 residues. Trimming shortened V by 3 bases and J by 8 bases, and 10 bases separated the two germline ends. The CDR3, as DNA: TGCAGTGCTAGGCGCGGCCGCGAAGCTTTCTTT. Its protein product is CSARRGREAFF.

This chain uses TRBV28 with TRBJ1-2; D might be TRBD1 (6 bases). V dropped 1 base and J dropped 5 bases, with 14 bases sitting between them. This CDR3 is built from 15 residues. CDR1 MDHEN and CDR2 SYDVKM come from the germline V gene. The CDR3 DNA is TGTGCCAGCAGTTTATATAGTGGGACATTTTATGGCTACACCTTC. As protein: CASSLYSGTFYGYTF.

The CDR3 DNA reads as TGTGCCAGCAGTTTAAGGGTTGATAATTCACCCCTCCACTTT. This translates into CASSLRVDNSPLHF. V and J are TRBV27 and TRBJ1-6; D is undetermined. V gave up 2 bases and J gave up 5 bases, with 7 bases separating them. CDR1 and CDR2 from the germline V gene are MNHEY and SMNVEV (reference sequence). This CDR3 is 14 amino acids long.

The V and J genes are TRBV19 and TRBJ2-1, with TRBD2 matching 8 bases. Losses at the gene ends were 4 bases for V and 7 bases for J; bases not matched to a gene: 18. The CDR3 runs 18 residues. Germline values: CDR1 LNHDA, CDR2 SQIVND (reference sequence). DNA of the CDR3: TGTGCCAGTAGTACCCTAGGTAAAGCGGGGGCCCTTTGGAATGAGCAGTTCTTC. It is translated as CASSTLGKAGALWNEQFF.

The rearrangement links TRBV28 to TRBJ1-2; D may be TRBD1 (5 bases). Germline CDR1 MDHEN, CDR2 SYDVKM. The CDR3 length is 16 residues. V was trimmed by 5 bases and J by 4 bases, leaving 20 bases between them. CDR3 sequence (DNA): TGTGCCAGCAGTGTCGGGACTCTACAAGATGTCTATGGCTACACCTTC. This encodes CASSVGTLQDVYGYTF.

This clone was seen a single time. The chain couples TRBV5-4 to TRBJ1-1; D gene ambiguous. The germline V gene encodes CDR1 SGHNT and CDR2 YYREEE (reference sequence). The CDR3 totals 14 residues. Trimming left V 4 bases short and J 3 bases short, with 13 bases between. The CDR3 spells CASSTHGIDTEAFF. CDR3 DNA sequence: TGTGCCAGCAGCACCCACGGGATAGACACTGAAGCTTTCTTT.

This clone was seen once. The V call is TRBV5-1, the J call TRBJ1-1; TRBD1 aligns across 7 bases. The CDR3 is made up of 14 amino acids. Germline assignment: CDR1 SGHRS and CDR2 YFSETQ. Unmatched junction bases numbered 7, after V lost 4 bases and J lost 4 bases. In DNA form, the CDR3 reads TGCGCCAGCAGCCACGGGACAGCTGGCACTGAAGCTTTCTTT. It encodes CASSHGTAGTEAFF.

Here the CDR3 reads CASRHRADEQYF. The CDR3 DNA follows: TGTGCCAGCAGACACAGGGCTGACGAGCAGTACTTC. The chain joins TRBV12-3 or TRBV12-4 to TRBJ2-7, with D tentatively TRBD1 (6 bases). The CDR3 covers 12 residues. Trimming removed 6 bases at V and 5 bases at J, with 11 bases between.

V is TRBV7-6 and J is TRBJ2-7; 14 bases are a match to TRBD2. This CDR3 comprises 19 residues. The germline gives CDR1 SGHVS, CDR2 FNYEAQ. V lost 1 base, J lost 9 bases, and 17 bases stayed unmatched. The CDR3 reads CASSLVGPGTSGSQTGQYF. DNA of the CDR3: TGTGCCAGCAGCTTAGTTGGCCCCGGGACTAGCGGGAGCCAAACGGGGCAGTACTTC.

The chain links TRBV2 to TRBJ2-7; TRBD1 aligns across 7 bases. This CDR3 region has 12 residues. The V gene's germline CDR1 is SNHLY and CDR2 FYNNEI. V shed 6 bases and J 5 bases; nucleotides not matched to a gene: 4. CDR3 nucleotide sequence: TGTGCCAGCAGAAGACAGGGAGACGAGCAGTACTTC. Protein product: CASRRQGDEQYF.

This clone was found once. The chain recombines TRBV3-1 (or the pseudogene TRBV3-2) with TRBJ2-2; no definite D call. Germline V lookup: CDR1 LGHDT, CDR2 YNNKEL (reference sequence). V shed 0 bases and J shed 1 base, with 6 bases lying between them. This CDR3 comprises 15 residues. CDR3 protein: CASSQDAKNTGELFF. The CDR3, as DNA: TGTGCCAGCAGCCAAGATGCCAAGAACACCGGGGAGCTGTTTTTT.